What follows is one TCR beta chain and its context. The antigen is unknown. The PCR ran on 60 Vbeta and 13 Jbeta primers. Assay used: immunoSEQ multiplex PCR; TCRdb lists only in-frame clones, some missing. Of around 200,000 clones listed, about 80% are singletons. The data derive from a study of cytomegalovirus exposure and HLA in healthy donors. As for the study in general: Samples from HLA-typed donors yielded about 85 million unique TCRs in an early data release.

Study results and limitations: Association of fewer than 20,000 TCR beta sequences with HLA alleles was found at 0.05 false discovery rate in a later analysis. Researchers reported from a later analysis that most CMV-associated TCR beta chains appeared HLA-restricted.

CDR3 size: 14 residues. This receptor was identified in a girl aged 5-17 years in good health and CMV-seronegative. Sequenced: PBMCs. The V call is TRBV21-1, the J call TRBJ2-7; the D segment call TRBD1 is taken from the table without a DNA check. TRBV21-1 is a pseudogene segment. Written as DNA, the CDR3 is TGTGCCAGCAGCAAAGGACACAGGGCAGGCGAGCAGTACTTC. Its translation: CASSKGHRAGEQYF.